The rows below give T cell receptor beta chains drawn from one sample of a study of T-cell memory formation after mild COVID-19. TCRdb analysed the 5' RACE reads with MiXCR anew, one entry per CDR3 protein. The table lists about 340,000 distinct CDR3 sequences, around 14% of them singletons, with roughly 22% in the top ten. Sequencing was carried out using PBMCs or a T cell subset sorted from them (not recorded which). These receptors all stem from a man younger than 35 who had mild COVID-19 (a few samples of this study predate the infection). Cell type and time point are not known. Both conserved end residues are part of each CDR3. Fields, in order: J gene, V gene, clone size, D gene, CDR3 length, CDR3 protein, CDR3 DNA. A D gene is named only where the DNA matches it firmly. For some rows the clone size is stated as once, few or many, or as a class when expanded; others skip it.

j_gene: TRBJ1-1
v_gene: TRBV7-9
abundance: few
d_gene: .
len: 9
CDR3aa: CASSLSAFF
CDR3nt: TGTGCCAGCAGCTTGTCAGCTTTCTTT

j_gene: TRBJ2-3
v_gene: TRBV7-6
abundance: many
d_gene: .
len: 15
CDR3aa: CASSLGGGLTDTQYF
CDR3nt: TGTGCCAGCAGCCTAGGCGGGGGCCTCACAGATACGCAGTATTTT

j_gene: TRBJ2-7
v_gene: TRBV4-1
abundance: few
d_gene: TRBD2
len: 15
CDR3aa: CASSQGGAGVYEQYF
CDR3nt: TGCGCCAGCAGCCAAGGAGGGGCGGGGGTCTACGAGCAGTACTTC

j_gene: TRBJ2-4
v_gene: TRBV7-2
abundance: few
d_gene: .
len: 12
CDR3aa: CASSPSFGIQYF
CDR3nt: TGTGCCAGCAGCCCTAGCTTCGGCATTCAGTACTTC

j_gene: TRBJ2-1
v_gene: TRBV29-1
abundance: few
d_gene: TRBD2
len: 14
CDR3aa: CSASGAVLYNEQFF
CDR3nt: TGCAGCGCCAGCGGGGCAGTCCTCTACAATGAGCAGTTCTTC

j_gene: TRBJ1-2
v_gene: TRBV4-1
abundance: many
d_gene: .
len: 14
CDR3aa: CASSQDRGFNGYTF
CDR3nt: TGCGCCAGCAGCCAAGACCGGGGGTTCAATGGCTACACCTTC

j_gene: TRBJ1-3
v_gene: TRBV11-1
abundance: few
d_gene: .
len: 16
CDR3aa: CASSFGRMGSGNTIYF
CDR3nt: TGTGCCAGCAGCTTCGGACGGATGGGCTCTGGAAACACCATATATTTT

j_gene: TRBJ1-6
v_gene: TRBV20-1
abundance: .
d_gene: .
len: 12
CDR3aa: CSARDRVSPLHF
CDR3nt: TGCAGTGCTAGAGATAGGGTTTCACCCCTCCACTTT

j_gene: TRBJ1-4
v_gene: TRBV20-1
abundance: .
d_gene: TRBD1
len: 13
CDR3aa: CSVSDRVNEKLFF
CDR3nt: TGCAGTGTATCAGACAGGGTGAATGAAAAACTGTTTTTT

j_gene: TRBJ2-2
v_gene: TRBV7-2
abundance: few
d_gene: TRBD1
len: 14
CDR3aa: CASRGTGRTGELFF
CDR3nt: TGTGCCAGCAGGGGGACAGGGCGCACCGGGGAGCTGTTTTTT

j_gene: TRBJ2-1
v_gene: TRBV30
abundance: .
d_gene: .
len: 13
CDR3aa: CAWSSGPYNEQFF
CDR3nt: TGTGCCTGGAGTTCTGGGCCCTACAATGAGCAGTTCTTC

j_gene: TRBJ2-7
v_gene: TRBV4-2
abundance: .
d_gene: TRBD2
len: 15
CDR3aa: CASSPRGLAEYEQYF
CDR3nt: TGTGCCAGCAGCCCGCGGGGACTAGCGGAGTACGAGCAGTACTTC

j_gene: TRBJ2-1
v_gene: TRBV7-2
abundance: .
d_gene: TRBD2
len: 15
CDR3aa: CASSVAGASYNEQFF
CDR3nt: TGTGCCAGCAGCGTAGCGGGGGCCTCCTACAATGAGCAGTTCTTC

j_gene: TRBJ2-7
v_gene: TRBV3-1
abundance: few
d_gene: .
len: 14
CDR3aa: CASSPGARSYEQYF
CDR3nt: TGTGCCAGCAGCCCGGGGGCGCGATCCTACGAGCAGTACTTC

j_gene: TRBJ1-2
v_gene: TRBV3-1
abundance: .
d_gene: .
len: 12
CDR3aa: CASSQGRHRYTF
CDR3nt: TGTGCCAGCAGCCAAGGCAGGCATCGCTACACCTTC